This T cell receptor beta chain derives from a study of beta chain features in type 1 diabetes (dated by TCRdb to 2016 to 2018). Regarding the complete study: Mean age, gender distribution, total cell number and subset yield did not differ between patients and healthy donors. In the study, TCRB repertoires of sorted circulating CD4+ T cell subsets from recently diagnosed type 1 diabetes patients were compared with those of matched healthy donors. A total of about 110 million sorted cells were examined across all samples, and the number of cells per subset was strongly correlated with RNA yield. Naive and central memory subsets were obtained from all 30 or so donors, but regulatory and stem cell-like memory subsets were isolated from only 8 patients and roughly eight healthy donors.

Cut back by 6 bases and 0 bases, the V and J ends lie 9 bases apart. The CDR3 runs 14 residues from the cysteine to the phenylalanine. Only the CDR3 DNA is retained, 42 bases long and in frame from the first base. CDR1 SGHAT and CDR2 FQDESV were looked up in the germline V gene (reference sequence). Each donor gave one peripheral blood draw, averaging roughly 100 mL, which was collected into heparinised tubes. Naive, central memory, regulatory and stem cell-like memory CD4+ T cells were sorted on a BD FACSAria II using a panel including CD45RO, CCR7, CD25, CD127, CD95 and CD27. All sorted populations exceeded 98% purity. PBMCs were isolated immediately by Lymphoprep density gradient centrifugation and stained directly without culture. So that batch effects would be minimized, each experiment stained and sorted samples in pairs, pairing one healthy donor with one patient. What the research found in general, with its limitations: HLA sub-analyses involved small numbers of individuals, so any influence of HLA type on TCRB rearrangement remained unresolved. PCR may preferentially amplify shorter templates, but because patient and control samples were amplified and corrected together, any resulting skew would affect both groups equally. Because cDNA rather than genomic DNA was sequenced, highly expressing activated cells could have been over-represented, although no difference in activation and CD3 levels was found between groups. Naive, central memory and regulatory TCRB repertoires appeared to be more similar among patients than among healthy donors. Fewer insertions and more nucleotide deletions at VDJ recombination sites were observed in patients with type 1 diabetes, implying thymic rearrangement abnormalities. In all four CD4+ subsets, TCRB CDR3 length was moderately but significantly shorter in type 1 diabetes patients.

Details on this clone: This clone's antigen is unknown. No much larger clonotype is one base removed from it; base qualities were not supplied.

The entire isolated RNA was reverse transcribed using the High Capacity cDNA Reverse Transcription Kit, and thus expressed TCRB transcripts were sequenced. Deep immunoSEQ sequencing was performed on naive, central memory and regulatory T cell samples, with an average of approximately 3.9 million total reads per sample. Sorted cells were lysed in RLT buffer and RNA was extracted with DNase-treated RNeasy Micro or Mini kits, depending on cell number. Each cell subset was processed separately to prevent cross-contamination, with patient and healthy donor samples processed together. The immunoSEQ multiplex PCR was used to amplify TCRB sequences from cDNA, yielding 87-bp fragments that span the CDR3 region. The amplicons were sequenced using the Illumina HiSeq platform. The paper's data handling went like this. Synthetic template baselines were used to correct PCR bias computationally, reads within Hamming distance 2 were collapsed, and singletons that could not be merged were discarded. Reads were aligned against IMGT so that V, D and J genes, CDR3 length and insertions or deletions at six rearrangement sites could be assigned. Within each subset, clonotype counts were normalized to the number of sorted cells before true diversity and Gini coefficients were calculated with the tcR R package. Repertoire sharing was quantified using the overlap coefficient calculated on TCRB nucleotide sequences. Out-of-frame TCRB sequences from naive cells were analyzed to stand in for the pre-selection repertoire. TCRdb re-hosts the immuneACCESS table, in-frame sequences only. Its copies lack some clones; in the studies checked, an unresolved V gene accounts for under half of them, and the cause for the rest is not known. V and J calls plus clone size are reproduced from that table; the DNA served to infer D and trimming. The sample table contains over 200,000 clones; only one count was recorded for about 11% of them. The ten largest clones represent about 0.018% of the sample.

The chain was built from TRBV11-1 and TRBJ2-1; the D gene cannot be named for sure. The source material was naive CD4+ T cells from blood. The sample's cell subset or site label is to be understood as: true naive CD4+ T cells. This sequence originates from a man younger than 40 with type 1 diabetes. The sequenced DNA: TGTGCCAGCAGTCCCGAGGACTCCTACAATGAGCAGTTCTTC. This gives the protein CASSPEDSYNEQFF.